Below, 21 T cell receptor beta chains from the same sample are listed, as sequenced in a study of shared clonotypes between healthy human individuals (TCRdb year 2020). CD8 naive samples were obtained by positive selection for CCR7 among CD45RO-negative cells, yielding a CD45RA+CCR7+ population from which TemRA cells were excluded. The method behind the library was the immunoSEQ multiplex PCR assay. In TCRdb, the immuneACCESS table is reduced to in-frame sequences with V and J assigned. These tables do not hold every clone; where another copy was compared, an unresolved V gene accounts for under half, and the others remain unexplained. The sample contains about 1,800,000 clones, roughly 95% of them found a single time. 1.2% of the sample rests with the top ten. Sequenced sample: naive CD8+ T cells sorted from blood. What the cell subset or site label conveys for this sample: CD45RA+CCR7+. The receptors stem from a man between 18 and 29 years old in good health.

The chain carries TRBV5-4 and TRBJ1-4; TRBD1 agrees at 9 bases. J was trimmed by 7 bases and V by 4 bases; bases with no gene match: 5. The length of the CDR3 is 14 residues. Germline V gene data show CDR1 as SGHNT and CDR2 as YYREEE (reference sequence). CDR3 region: CASSQLTGGEKLFF. For the CDR3, the DNA is TGTGCCAGCAGCCAATTGACAGGGGGTGAAAAACTGTTTTTT.

This chain uses TRBV7-8 with TRBJ2-5; D may correspond to TRBD1 or TRBD2 (5 bases each). Trimming cost V 5 bases and J 2 bases, with 21 bases left between them. Germline values: CDR1 SGHVS, CDR2 FQNEAQ. The CDR3 is made up of 17 amino acids. CDR3 sequence (DNA): TGTGCCAGCAGCGATAAAATCCCAGGGTCGGGGCAAGAGACCCAGTACTTC. The encoded protein is CASSDKIPGSGQETQYF.

The rearrangement links TRBV28 to TRBJ2-5, with a weak D call TRBD1 (6 bases). Between the trimmed V and J ends, which lost 5 bases and 4 bases, there was a span of 14 bases. The CDR3 covers 14 residues. Looked up from germline, CDR1 is MDHEN and CDR2 is SYDVKM. CDR3 amino acids: CASSLTLQGETQYF. The CDR3 DNA is TGTGCCAGCAGTCTGACACTACAGGGAGAGACCCAGTACTTC.

This chain joins TRBV5-6 and TRBJ2-2; the D is unclear. The V and J ends lost 0 bases and 5 bases respectively, with 8 bases between them. CDR1 and CDR2 from the germline V gene are SGHDT and YYEEEE. The CDR3 contains 14 residues. The CDR3 DNA follows: TGTGCCAGCAGCTTGGAACAGTCAACCGGGGAGCTGTTTTTT. This sequence encodes CASSLEQSTGELFF.

This chain joins TRBV28 and TRBJ2-7; D not certain. This CDR3 is built from 12 residues. Germline loops: CDR1 MDHEN, CDR2 SYDVKM. V was trimmed by 3 bases and J by 5 bases, leaving 8 bases between them. The CDR3 protein is CASSFKWDEQYF. The DNA of the CDR3 is TGTGCCAGCAGTTTCAAGTGGGACGAGCAGTACTTC.

This clone was observed a single time. The chain couples TRBV19 to TRBJ1-5; D remains unclear. Germline CDR1 is LNHDA and CDR2 is SQIVND (reference sequence). Trimming shortened V by 2 bases and J by 6 bases, and 8 bases separated the two germline ends. The CDR3 length is 13 residues. CDR3 sequence (DNA): TGTGCCAGTAGTATAAAGGCCGTTCAGCCCCAGCATTTT. It is translated as CASSIKAVQPQHF.

This chain links TRBV10-3 with TRBJ2-7, with TRBD1 matching 7 bases. The ends lost 8 bases at V and 3 bases at J; junction bases unmatched: 7. Germline V CDR1 and CDR2: ENHRY, SYGVKD. The CDR3 totals 13 residues. The CDR3 DNA sequence: TGTGCCATCCATGGGGGACAGAGCTACGAGCAGTACTTC. It encodes CAIHGGQSYEQYF.

This chain uses TRBV6-6 with TRBJ1-1, with 7 bases matching TRBD1. Germline lookup yields CDR1 MNHNY and CDR2 SVGAGI (reference sequence). The CDR3 contains 15 residues. Trimming at V came to 5 bases and at J to 4 bases, leaving 10 bases not matched to a gene. CDR3 DNA sequence: TGTGCCAGCAGTGGTGAAGGGACAGTGGGCACTGAAGCTTTCTTT. Protein: CASSGEGTVGTEAFF.

This sequence joins TRBV5-3 and TRBJ2-2; possible D gene TRBD1, 5 bases. TRBV5-3 is assigned to the ORF class and has an uncertain function. The V end was cut by 0 bases, the J end by 5 bases, with 11 bases between. The CDR3 is 15 residues long. The CDR3 sequence: CARSLGQRKTGELFF. The CDR3 nucleotides are TGTGCCAGAAGCTTGGGACAGAGGAAGACCGGGGAGCTGTTTTTT.

The chain combines TRBV11-2 with TRBJ1-3; D might be TRBD1 (6 bases). Trimming left V 5 bases short and J 6 bases short, with 26 bases between. This CDR3 has 18 residues. Germline V lookup: CDR1 SGHAT, CDR2 FQNNGV. The CDR3 nucleotides are TGTGCCAGCAGCCTTAGCCTGACCGGGACAACGACAGAAAACACCATATATTTT. It translates to CASSLSLTGTTTENTIYF.

The chain has TRBV5-6 and TRBJ1-4, with 7 bases matching TRBD1. This CDR3 is 15 amino acids long. Germline V gives CDR1 SGHDT, CDR2 YYEEEE. The V segment lost 2 bases and the J segment 8 bases; nucleotides outside the gene matches: 9. CDR3 amino acids: CASSFVGGAEEKLFF. The CDR3 bases are TGTGCCAGCAGCTTTGTAGGGGGCGCGGAAGAAAAACTGTTTTTT.

The chain joins TRBV6-1 to TRBJ1-2, with a weak D call TRBD1 (5 bases). V lost 5 bases and J 2 bases, leaving 9 bases between the germline ends. The germline V gene has CDR1 MNHNS and CDR2 SASEGT. The CDR3 sequence is 13 residues long. This chain's CDR3 is CASSMSGNYGYTF. CDR3 bases: TGTGCCAGCAGTATGTCAGGGAACTATGGCTACACCTTC.

The rearrangement uses TRBV6-1 and TRBJ2-7; D call uncertain. V shed 4 bases and J shed 2 bases, with 9 bases lying between them. The CDR3 is made up of 13 amino acids. Germline V gene lookup returns CDR1 MNHNS and CDR2 SASEGT. The CDR3 sequence is CASSASITYEQYF. CDR3 nucleotide sequence: TGTGCCAGCAGTGCCTCTATAACCTACGAGCAGTACTTC.

About this clone: The same CDR3 can be traced to other DNA sequences in this sample. The chain combines TRBV30 with TRBJ1-5; 7 bases line up with TRBD1. Per germline, CDR1 GTSNPN and CDR2 SVGIG (reference sequence). CDR3 length: 14 amino acids. The ends lost 2 bases at V and 2 bases at J; junction bases unmatched: 3. The CDR3 is CAWSRGQGNQPQHF. The CDR3 DNA reads as TGTGCCTGGAGTCGCGGACAGGGCAATCAGCCCCAGCATTTT.

The chain has TRBV2 and TRBJ2-5, with 7 bases identical to TRBD2. The CDR3 has 16 amino acids. With V trimmed by 7 bases and J by 1 base, 12 bases remained unmatched. Germline CDR1 reads SNHLY; CDR2 reads FYNNEI. The CDR3 region is CASNESPGGPQETQYF. In DNA form, the CDR3 reads TGTGCCAGCAACGAATCCCCGGGAGGCCCCCAAGAGACCCAGTACTTC.

Of note for this clone: Other DNA sequences in this sample translate to the same CDR3. The chain recombines TRBV7-9 with TRBJ1-1; D ambiguous. This CDR3 has 13 amino acids. V lost 6 bases and J 0 bases, leaving 8 bases between the germline ends. CDR1 and CDR2 from the germline V gene are SEHNR and FQNEAQ (reference sequence). The CDR3 spells CASSFPMNTEAFF. In DNA, the CDR3 is TGTGCCAGCAGTTTCCCGATGAACACTGAAGCTTTCTTT.

J is TRBJ1-5 and V is TRBV6-1; D gene uncertain. V was cut by 3 bases and J by 3 bases, with 15 bases left in between. Germline CDR1 reads MNHNS; CDR2 reads SASEGT. The CDR3 runs to 16 residues. CDR3 in amino acids: CASSDPNRMDNQPQHF. CDR3 DNA sequence: TGTGCCAGCAGTGACCCTAACCGGATGGACAATCAGCCCCAGCATTTT.

Concerning this clone itself: Other DNA variants within this sample encode the same CDR3. V and J are TRBV19 and TRBJ1-1; D unresolved. Germline CDR1 and CDR2: LNHDA and SQIVND (reference sequence). The CDR3 spans 13 residues. V lost 8 bases and J lost 1, with 11 bases in between. The CDR3 protein is CASSPTGNTEAFF. CDR3 bases: TGTGCCAGTTCCCCCACTGGGAACACTGAAGCTTTCTTT.

The chain carries TRBV7-9 and TRBJ1-4; D possibly corresponds to TRBD1 (6 bases). Germline V gene lookup returns CDR1 SEHNR and CDR2 FQNEAQ (reference sequence). CDR3 length equals 14 residues. V dropped 3 bases and J dropped 7 bases, with 12 bases sitting between them. CDR3 sequence reads: CASSLGRGSEKLFF. CDR3 DNA sequence: TGTGCCAGCAGCTTGGGGAGGGGGTCTGAAAAACTGTTTTTT.

The chain recombines TRBV30 with TRBJ1-2; D is ambiguous. This CDR3 region has 13 residues. The V gene's germline CDR1 is GTSNPN and CDR2 SVGIG (reference sequence). The V end lost 4 bases, the J end lost 4 bases, and 13 bases lay between the germline ends. The CDR3 here is CAWTGWETYGYTF. CDR3 sequence (DNA): TGTGCCTGGACCGGATGGGAGACCTATGGCTACACCTTC.

This sequence joins TRBV6-6 and TRBJ1-1, with D tentatively TRBD1 (5 bases). CDR3 size: 13 residues. Germline CDR1 is MNHNY and CDR2 is SVGAGI (reference sequence). V lost 2 bases, J lost 7 bases, and 11 bases lay in between. CDR3 DNA: TGTGCCAGCAGTTACGGGGGTGGGGTTGAAGCTTTCTTT. Translation gives CASSYGGGVEAFF.